This T cell receptor (beta chain) originates from a study of CXCR3 chemokines and chemotherapy response in bladder cancer (dated by TCRdb to between 2022 and 2023). About the full investigation: The study set out to examine whether the activity of the CXCR3 chemokine system within tumors predicted response to chemotherapy in human bladder cancer.

This clonotype counts as medium-sized (0.01 to 0.1%). There is no known antigen for this receptor. No quality values exist for individual bases; no much larger clone is one base distant. Receptors were amplified or captured by PCR. Sequencing took place on an Illumina HiSeq 2500. In-frame beta chains were kept once TCRdb had trimmed the public reads at Q25 with fastp and called clones with MiXCR. Rows with a matching CDR3 protein are joined into one entry that keeps the most common DNA and genes. For this sample the table gives more than 7,000 distinct CDR3 sequences, of which around 13% were detected only once. The ten largest clones capture roughly a sixth of the sample. This material was obtained from a patient whose treatment included neoadjuvant chemotherapy. The receptor was isolated from a human donor with bladder cancer that responded to neoadjuvant chemotherapy.

This receptor carries the CDR3 CASKTGGAGNTGELFF. The nucleotide sequence reads as follows: TGTGCCAGTAAAACGGGGGGCGCGGGGAACACCGGGGAGCTGTTTTTT. The chain links TRBV27 with TRBJ2-2; TRBD2 is a weak D gene call, 7 bases matching. Per the germline V gene (reference sequence), MNHEY is the CDR1 and SMNVEV is the CDR2. The CDR3 runs 16 amino acids, cysteine and phenylalanine included. The sequence is cut down to CDR3 DNA, 48 bases in frame from base 1. V and J are truncated by 9 bases and 1 base respectively, leaving an intervening sequence of 18 bases.